The 22 T cell receptor beta chains below were found in one sample sequenced in a study of OX40 agonist ivuxolimab in advanced cancers. Some clones are missing from TCRdb's copy, which holds only in-frame ones; the method was immunoSEQ multiplex PCR. The sample holds about 150,000 clones; around nine tenths are singletons and the top ten take around 1%. The sample in question was CD4+ or CD8+ T cells sorted from blood, obtained in a trial of the OX40 agonist ivuxolimab. The source of these receptors is an adult with an advanced solid tumor such as melanoma, head and neck, liver or kidney cancer.

The chain carries TRBV28 and TRBJ2-7; TRBD1 matches at 7 bases. V was clipped by 5 bases and J by 3 bases; unmatched bases: 7. Germline values: CDR1 MDHEN, CDR2 SYDVKM. The CDR3 runs to 14 residues. In DNA form, the CDR3 reads TGTGCCAGCAGTACACCCGGGGACAGCTACGAGCAGTACTTC. It translates to CASSTPGDSYEQYF. Based on the CDR3 plus reference TRBV28 and TRBJ2-7, the full variable domain is DVKVTQSSRYLVKRTGEKVFLECVQDMDHENMFWYRQDPGLGLRLIYFSYDVKMKEKGDIPEGYSVSREKKERFSLILESASTNQTSMYLCASSTPGDSYEQYFGPGTRLTVT.

The chain links TRBV27 to TRBJ2-7; TRBD1 might be the D (6 bases). The CDR3 spans 14 residues. Trimming took 2 bases from V and 2 from J, leaving 10 bases between them. Germline V lookup: CDR1 MNHEY, CDR2 SMNVEV (reference sequence). In nucleotides, the CDR3 is TGTGCCAGCAGTTTACAGGGGACGACCTACGAGCAGTACTTC. This translates into CASSLQGTTYEQYF.

CDR3 in DNA: TGTGCCAGCAGCCGGGGCGCTAGCGGCCTACGCTCCTACGAGCAGTACTTC. Its translation: CASSRGASGLRSYEQYF. The rearrangement joins TRBV5-4 to TRBJ2-7, with 7 bases identical to TRBD2. The germline V gene has CDR1 SGHNT and CDR2 YYREEE (reference sequence). V was pared by 4 bases and J by 0 bases, with 13 bases of the junction left unmatched. The CDR3 covers 17 residues.

This chain joins TRBV5-1 and TRBJ2-1; 9 bases are shared with TRBD1. The length of the CDR3 is 18 residues. Trimming removed 1 base from V and 5 bases from J; junction bases left unmatched: 13. Germline CDR1 and CDR2: SGHRS and YFSETQ. CDR3 DNA: TGCGCCAGCAGCTTGTCAAAGGTAGGGACAGGGCTCGACAATGAGCAGTTCTTC. Amino acid sequence: CASSLSKVGTGLDNEQFF.

The J gene is TRBJ1-1, the V gene TRBV9, with D possibly matching TRBD1 (5 bases). V lost 4 bases and J 4 bases, leaving 14 bases between the germline ends. The CDR3 is 14 residues long. Germline V gene data show CDR1 as SGDLS and CDR2 as YYNGEE. DNA for the CDR3: TGTGCCAGCAGCATCAGGGTATCTGGCACTGAAGCTTTCTTT. Translation gives CASSIRVSGTEAFF.

The chain carries TRBV2 and TRBJ1-2, with no clear D. Germline V gene lookup returns CDR1 SNHLY and CDR2 FYNNEI. CDR3 size: 15 residues. Between the trimmed V and J ends, which lost 3 bases and 2 bases, there was a span of 13 bases. The CDR3, as DNA: TGTGCCAGCAGTGAGGGCAGCTCATTAAACTATGGCTACACCTTC. This codes for CASSEGSSLNYGYTF. The complete variable domain, with remaining parts taken from reference TRBV2 and TRBJ1-2, reads EPEVTQTPSHQVTQMGQEVILRCVPISNHLYFYWYRQILGQKVEFLVSFYNNEISEKSEIFDDQFSVERPDGSNFTLKIRSTKLEDSAMYFCASSEGSSLNYGYTFGSGTRLTVV.

This clone was seen only once. This chain uses TRBV5-6 with TRBJ1-6; D is uncertain. Germline values: CDR1 SGHDT, CDR2 YYEEEE. V gave up 4 bases and J gave up 6 bases, with 11 bases separating them. This CDR3 is 14 amino acids long. CDR3 protein: CASSGPTGNSPLHF. Here the CDR3 DNA reads TGTGCCAGCAGCGGGCCGACGGGTAATTCACCCCTCCACTTT.

The chain carries TRBV21-1 and TRBJ2-3; the table names TRBD2, a call not compared with the DNA. TRBV21-1 is deemed a pseudogene. The CDR3 contains 14 residues. CDR3 DNA: TGTGCCAGCCGAGCGGGTCCTCCCCTCGATACGCAGTATTTT. Protein product: CASRAGPPLDTQYF.

The rearrangement joins TRBV6-5 to TRBJ2-7; 9 bases are a match to TRBD1. V lost 8 bases and J lost 3; bases outside the gene matches: 5. There are 13 residues in the CDR3. CDR1 is MNHEY and CDR2 is SVGAGI in the germline V gene. The CDR3 DNA follows: TGTGCCAGCGCCAGGGACAGGGACTACGAGCAGTACTTC. It specifies CASARDRDYEQYF.

This chain links TRBV7-2 with TRBJ2-5, with TRBD1 identical over 9 bases. Looked up from germline, CDR1 is SGHTA and CDR2 is FQGNSA. Trimming took 5 bases from V and 3 from J; bases not matched to a gene: 7. CDR3 length: 15 amino acids. CDR3: CASSKHGQGKETQYF. The DNA of the CDR3 is TGTGCCAGCAGCAAACACGGACAGGGGAAAGAGACCCAGTACTTC. Complete variable domain (other parts from reference TRBV7-2 and TRBJ2-5): GAGVSQSPSNKVTEKGKDVELRCDPISGHTALYWYRQSLGQGLEFLIYFQGNSAPDKSGLPSDRFSAERTGGSVSTLTIQRTQQEDSAVYLCASSKHGQGKETQYFGPGTRLLVL.

With regard to this clone: The same CDR3 is also encoded by other DNA sequences in this sample. The V gene is TRBV2, the J gene TRBJ1-2; D is perhaps TRBD1 (5 bases). Germline V lookup: CDR1 SNHLY, CDR2 FYNNEI. CDR3 length equals 14 residues. V gave up 1 base and J gave up 4 bases, with 10 bases separating them. The CDR3 DNA follows: TGTGCCAGCAGTGAAGAGGGACTGGGCTATGGCTACACCTTC. Encoded protein: CASSEEGLGYGYTF. Together with reference TRBV2 and TRBJ1-2, the CDR3 gives the full variable domain: EPEVTQTPSHQVTQMGQEVILRCVPISNHLYFYWYRQILGQKVEFLVSFYNNEISEKSEIFDDQFSVERPDGSNFTLKIRSTKLEDSAMYFCASSEEGLGYGYTFGSGTRLTVV.

The chain has TRBV6-5 and TRBJ2-7; D is tentatively TRBD1 or TRBD2 (5 bases each). In germline, CDR1 is MNHEY, CDR2 SVGAGI. This CDR3 has 14 residues. Trimming stripped 5 bases from V and 4 bases from J, with 15 bases between. The chain's CDR3 is CASSGTLDPYEQYF. Here the CDR3 DNA reads TGTGCCAGCAGTGGGACCCTAGATCCATACGAGCAGTACTTC.

The V gene is TRBV5-1, the J gene TRBJ1-1, with D tentatively TRBD1 (5 bases). Looked up from germline, CDR1 is SGHRS and CDR2 is YFSETQ. V was trimmed by 1 base and J by 4 bases, leaving 8 bases between them. This CDR3 region has 13 residues. The CDR3 DNA sequence: TGCGCCAGCAGCTTGAACCAGGGCACTGAAGCTTTCTTT. Residues: CASSLNQGTEAFF.

The rearrangement uses TRBV5-1 and TRBJ2-3; 12 bases map to TRBD2. This CDR3 has 17 amino acids. V shed 0 bases, J shed 0 bases, and the junction held 2 bases outside the gene matches. The germline V gene encodes CDR1 SGHRS and CDR2 YFSETQ. CDR3 DNA sequence: TGCGCCAGCAGCTTGGGTCTAGCGGGAGGGAGCACAGATACGCAGTATTTT. The encoded protein is CASSLGLAGGSTDTQYF.

The J gene is TRBJ2-7, the V gene TRBV27; weak D call: TRBD1 (5 bases). Trimming cost V 0 bases and J 4 bases, with 19 bases left between them. Germline lookup yields CDR1 MNHEY and CDR2 SMNVEV (reference sequence). The CDR3 sequence is 17 residues long. CDR3 loop: CASSLSKGARHSYEQYF. CDR3 sequence (DNA): TGTGCCAGCAGTTTATCGAAAGGGGCTCGGCACTCTTACGAGCAGTACTTC.

The J gene is TRBJ2-1, the V gene TRBV5-1; D is uncertain. V lost 0 bases to trimming and J lost 6 bases, with 10 bases between them. The CDR3 consists of 14 residues. CDR1 is SGHRS and CDR2 is YFSETQ in the germline V gene. In DNA form, the CDR3 reads TGCGCCAGCAGCTTGGCCAGAGCTATCAATGAGCAGTTCTTC. It yields the protein CASSLARAINEQFF.

The chain couples TRBV9 to TRBJ2-1; D perhaps matches TRBD2 (7 bases). CDR3 length equals 17 residues. V was trimmed by 1 base and J by 3 bases, leaving 17 bases between them. The germline V gene encodes CDR1 SGDLS and CDR2 YYNGEE. CDR3 bases: TGTGCCAGCAGCGTAATGGGGGCGGTAGCGGGCTACAATGAGCAGTTCTTC. This gives the protein CASSVMGAVAGYNEQFF.

V and J are TRBV9 and TRBJ2-2; no clear D. V lost 5 bases, J lost 8 bases, and 13 bases lay in between. Germline CDR1 is SGDLS and CDR2 is YYNGEE. This CDR3 is built from 13 residues. CDR3 loop: CASRPDGVGELFF. The CDR3 DNA follows: TGTGCCAGCAGACCGGACGGTGTGGGGGAGCTGTTTTTT.

The chain joins TRBV5-4 to TRBJ1-1; the match to TRBD1 covers 8 bases. This CDR3 region has 16 residues. The V gene's germline CDR1 is SGHNT and CDR2 YYREEE (reference sequence). Trimming cost V 3 bases and J 0 bases; bases outside gene matches: 7. CDR3 DNA sequence: TGTGCCAGCAGCTCTCCGGGACAGGCCATGAACACTGAAGCTTTCTTT. This sequence encodes CASSSPGQAMNTEAFF.

The rearrangement joins TRBV19 to TRBJ2-7; D is ambiguous. This CDR3 region has 14 residues. Trimming pared 4 bases from V and 7 bases from J, leaving 17 bases between. CDR1 and CDR2 (germline): LNHDA, SQIVND (reference sequence). CDR3 protein: CASSNLHRPYEQYF. The CDR3 coding sequence is TGTGCCAGTAGTAATCTTCATCGCCCTTATGAGCAGTACTTC.

V is TRBV18 and J is TRBJ2-7; 8 bases fit TRBD2. Trimming removed 3 bases from V and 4 bases from J; junction bases left unmatched: 11. Germline assignment: CDR1 KGHSH and CDR2 LQKENI. This CDR3 comprises 16 residues. CDR3 nucleotides: TGTGCCAGCTCACCGGGAGAAGCGGGAGACGGGTACGAGCAGTACTTC. Amino acids: CASSPGEAGDGYEQYF.

Note on this clone: Other DNA sequences in the sample encode the same CDR3. The chain joins TRBV9 to TRBJ1-1; a weak D match, TRBD1 (5 bases). Germline V gives CDR1 SGDLS, CDR2 YYNGEE. CDR3 length: 13 amino acids. Trimming stripped 3 bases from V and 5 bases from J, with 11 bases between. The chain's CDR3 is CASSATGGTEAFF. CDR3 bases: TGTGCCAGCAGCGCTACAGGTGGTACTGAAGCTTTCTTT.